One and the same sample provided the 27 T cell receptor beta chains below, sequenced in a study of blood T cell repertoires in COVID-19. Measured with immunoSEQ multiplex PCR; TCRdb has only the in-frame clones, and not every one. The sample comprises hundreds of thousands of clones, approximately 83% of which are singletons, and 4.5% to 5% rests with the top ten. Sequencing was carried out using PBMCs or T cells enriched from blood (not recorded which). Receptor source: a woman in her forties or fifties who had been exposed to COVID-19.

The DNA of the CDR3 is TGTGCCACCAGTGATTTGCTTGGGACAGGGCGGGTGGTAAGACACAATGAGCAGTTCTTC. Translated: CATSDLLGTGRVVRHNEQFF. This sequence joins TRBV24-1 and TRBJ2-1, with 9 positions matching TRBD1. The CDR3 has 20 residues. V was clipped by 0 bases and J by 5 bases; unmatched bases: 16. Germline V gene sequence: CDR1 KGHDR, CDR2 SFDVKD.

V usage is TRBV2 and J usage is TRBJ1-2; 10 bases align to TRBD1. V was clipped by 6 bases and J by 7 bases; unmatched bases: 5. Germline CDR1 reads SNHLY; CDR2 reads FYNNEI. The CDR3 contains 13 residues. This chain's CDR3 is CASRDRGGGGYTF. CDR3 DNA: TGTGCCAGCAGGGACAGGGGGGGCGGTGGCTACACCTTC.

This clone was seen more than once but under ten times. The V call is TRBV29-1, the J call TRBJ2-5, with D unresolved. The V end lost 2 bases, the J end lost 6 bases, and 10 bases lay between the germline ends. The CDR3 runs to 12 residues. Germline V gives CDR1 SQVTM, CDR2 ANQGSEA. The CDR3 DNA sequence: TGCAGCGTTGAAAGGTCAGCGAAGACCCAGTACTTC. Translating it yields CSVERSAKTQYF.

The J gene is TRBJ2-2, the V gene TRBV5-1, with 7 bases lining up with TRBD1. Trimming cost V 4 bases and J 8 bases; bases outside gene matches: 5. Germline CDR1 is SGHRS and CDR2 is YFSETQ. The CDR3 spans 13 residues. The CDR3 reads CASSRDSGGELFF. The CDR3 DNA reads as TGCGCCAGCAGCCGGGACAGCGGTGGGGAGCTGTTTTTT. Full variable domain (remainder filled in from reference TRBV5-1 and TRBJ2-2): KAGVTQTPRYLIKTRGQQVTLSCSPISGHRSVSWYQQTPGQGLQFLFEYFSETQRNKGNFPGRFSGRQFSNSRSEMNVSTLELGDSALYLCASSRDSGGELFFGEGSRLTVL.

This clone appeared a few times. The CDR3 bases are TGTGCCAGCAGTTTCGGCCAGGGGACAGATACGCAGTATTTT. Protein sequence: CASSFGQGTDTQYF. The chain recombines TRBV27 with TRBJ2-3; possibly TRBD1 for D (6 bases). V lost 3 bases, J lost 3 bases, and 10 bases lay in between. The V gene's germline CDR1 is MNHEY and CDR2 SMNVEV (reference sequence). The CDR3 extends over 14 amino acids.

In DNA, the CDR3 is TGTGCCACCAGCCCTCAACCGGGACAGGGGTACGAGCAGTACTTC. Its translation: CATSPQPGQGYEQYF. The chain combines TRBV15 with TRBJ2-7, with 10 nucleotides matching TRBD1. The CDR3 is made up of 15 amino acids. V was pared by 5 bases and J by 4 bases, with 8 bases of the junction left unmatched. CDR1 and CDR2 from the germline V gene are LNHNV and YYDKDF (reference sequence). Complete variable domain (other parts from reference TRBV15 and TRBJ2-7): DAMVIQNPRYQVTQFGKPVTLSCSQTLNHNVMYWYQQKSSQAPKLLFHYYDKDFNNEADTPDNFQSRRPNTSFCFLDIRSPGLGDTAMYLCATSPQPGQGYEQYFGPGTRLTVT.

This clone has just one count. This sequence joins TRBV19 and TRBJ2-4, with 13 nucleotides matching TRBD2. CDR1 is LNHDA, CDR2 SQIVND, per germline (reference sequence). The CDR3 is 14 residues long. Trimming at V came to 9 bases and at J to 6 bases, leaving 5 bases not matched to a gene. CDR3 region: CASRTSGGGNIQYF. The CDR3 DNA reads TGTGCCAGCCGGACTAGCGGGGGAGGAAACATTCAGTACTTC.

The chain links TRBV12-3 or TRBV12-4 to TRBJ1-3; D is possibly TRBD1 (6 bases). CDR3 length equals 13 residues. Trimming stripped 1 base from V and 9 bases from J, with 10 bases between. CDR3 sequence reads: CASSLGQGSTIYF. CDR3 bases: TGTGCCAGCAGTTTAGGGCAGGGGAGCACCATATATTTT.

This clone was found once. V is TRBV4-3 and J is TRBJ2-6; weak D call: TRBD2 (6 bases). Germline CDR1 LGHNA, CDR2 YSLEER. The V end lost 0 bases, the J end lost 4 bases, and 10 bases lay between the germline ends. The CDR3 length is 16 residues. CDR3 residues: CASSQDLGGGANVLTF. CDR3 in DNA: TGCGCCAGCAGCCAAGATCTGGGGGGAGGGGCCAACGTCCTGACTTTC.

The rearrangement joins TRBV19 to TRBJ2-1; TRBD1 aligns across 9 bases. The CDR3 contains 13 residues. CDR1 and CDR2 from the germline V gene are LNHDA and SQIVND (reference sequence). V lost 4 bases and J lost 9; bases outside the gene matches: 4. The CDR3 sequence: CASSTTTGGEQFF. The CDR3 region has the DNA TGTGCCAGTAGTACTACGACAGGGGGTGAGCAGTTCTTC. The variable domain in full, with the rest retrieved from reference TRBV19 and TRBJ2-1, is DGGITQSPKYLFRKEGQNVTLSCEQNLNHDAMYWYRQDPGQGLRLIYYSQIVNDFQKGDIAEGYSVSREKKESFPLTVTSAQKNPTAFYLCASSTTTGGEQFFGPGTRLTVL.

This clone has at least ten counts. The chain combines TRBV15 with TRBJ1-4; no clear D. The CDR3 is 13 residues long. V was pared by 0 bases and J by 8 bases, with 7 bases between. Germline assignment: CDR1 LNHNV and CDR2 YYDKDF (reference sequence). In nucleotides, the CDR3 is TGTGCCACCAGCAGAGATCCCGGGGAAAAACTGTTTTTT. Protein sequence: CATSRDPGEKLFF.

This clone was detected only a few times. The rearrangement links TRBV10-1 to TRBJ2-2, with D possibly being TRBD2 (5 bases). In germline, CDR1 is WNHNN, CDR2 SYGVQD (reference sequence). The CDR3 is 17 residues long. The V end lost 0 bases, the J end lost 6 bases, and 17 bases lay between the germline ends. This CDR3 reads CASSESTLGTGAGELFF. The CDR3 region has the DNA TGCGCCAGCAGTGAGTCGACTCTTGGTACCGGGGCCGGGGAGCTGTTTTTT.

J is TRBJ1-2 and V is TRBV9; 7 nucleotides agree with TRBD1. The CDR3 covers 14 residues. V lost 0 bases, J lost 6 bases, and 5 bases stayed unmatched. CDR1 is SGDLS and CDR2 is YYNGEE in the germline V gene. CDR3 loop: CASSVGQGDNGYTF. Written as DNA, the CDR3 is TGTGCCAGCAGCGTAGGACAGGGAGATAATGGCTACACCTTC.

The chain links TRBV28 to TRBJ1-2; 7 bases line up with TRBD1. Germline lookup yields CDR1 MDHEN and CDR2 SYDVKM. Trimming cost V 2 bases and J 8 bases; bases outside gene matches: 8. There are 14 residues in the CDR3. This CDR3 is CASSLGTVTRGYTF. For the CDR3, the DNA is TGTGCCAGCAGTTTAGGGACAGTCACTCGCGGCTACACCTTC.

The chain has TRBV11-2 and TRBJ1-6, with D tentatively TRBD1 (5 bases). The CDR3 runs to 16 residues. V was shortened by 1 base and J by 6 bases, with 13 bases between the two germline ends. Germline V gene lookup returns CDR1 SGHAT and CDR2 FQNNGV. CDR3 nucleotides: TGTGCCAGCAGCTTAGGCGGGGGGGGGTCTAATTCACCCCTCCACTTT. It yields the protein CASSLGGGGSNSPLHF. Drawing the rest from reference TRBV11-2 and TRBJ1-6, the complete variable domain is EAGVAQSPRYKIIEKRQSVAFWCNPISGHATLYWYQQILGQGPKLLIQFQNNGVVDDSQLPKDRFSAERLKGVDSTLKIQPAKLEDSAVYLCASSLGGGGSNSPLHFGNGTRLTVT.

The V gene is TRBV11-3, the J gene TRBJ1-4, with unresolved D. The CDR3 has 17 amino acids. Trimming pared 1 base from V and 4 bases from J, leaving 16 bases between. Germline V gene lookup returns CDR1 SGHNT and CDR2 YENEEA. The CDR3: CASSLAGHPCCNEKLFF. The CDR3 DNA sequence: TGTGCCAGCAGCTTAGCTGGGCATCCCTGTTGTAATGAAAAACTGTTTTTT.

CDR3 nucleotides: TGTGCCAGCAGTTTATTACGGGGGGGTGTTCGGCAGTACTTC. It is translated as CASSLLRGGVRQYF. This rearrangement joins TRBV27 to TRBJ2-7; the match to TRBD2 covers 8 bases. V trimming: 1 base; J trimming: 9 bases; junction bases outside the gene matches: 8. The germline V gene has CDR1 MNHEY and CDR2 SMNVEV (reference sequence). The CDR3 loop spans 14 amino acids.

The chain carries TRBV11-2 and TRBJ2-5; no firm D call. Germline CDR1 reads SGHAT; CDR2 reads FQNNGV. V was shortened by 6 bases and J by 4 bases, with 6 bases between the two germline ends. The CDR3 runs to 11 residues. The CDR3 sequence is CASSNSETQYF. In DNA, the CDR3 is TGTGCCAGCAGTAACTCAGAGACCCAGTACTTC.

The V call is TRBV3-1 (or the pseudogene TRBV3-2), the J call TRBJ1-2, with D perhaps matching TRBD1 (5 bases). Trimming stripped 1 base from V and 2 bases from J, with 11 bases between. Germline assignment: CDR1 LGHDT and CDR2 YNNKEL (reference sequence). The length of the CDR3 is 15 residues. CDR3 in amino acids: CASSQGGGRNYGYTF. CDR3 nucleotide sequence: TGTGCCAGCAGCCAAGGGGGCGGAAGAAACTATGGCTACACCTTC.

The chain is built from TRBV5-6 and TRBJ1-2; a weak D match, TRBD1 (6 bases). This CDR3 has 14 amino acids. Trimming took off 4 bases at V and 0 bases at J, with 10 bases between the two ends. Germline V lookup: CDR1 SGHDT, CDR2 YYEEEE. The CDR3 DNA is TGTGCCAGCAGCGCCACAGGGACTAACTATGGCTACACCTTC. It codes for CASSATGTNYGYTF.

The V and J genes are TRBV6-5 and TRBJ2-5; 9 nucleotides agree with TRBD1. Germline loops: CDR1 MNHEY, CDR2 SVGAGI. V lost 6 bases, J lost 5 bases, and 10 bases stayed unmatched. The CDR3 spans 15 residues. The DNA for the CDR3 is TGTGCCAGCAGACAGACAGGGGGTAAGGGGGAGACCCAGTACTTC. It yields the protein CASRQTGGKGETQYF.

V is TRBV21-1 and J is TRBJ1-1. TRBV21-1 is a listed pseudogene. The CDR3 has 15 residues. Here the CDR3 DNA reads TGTGCCAGCCTCCCCCGAAGGGACTCGGAGGATGAAGCTTTCTTT. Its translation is CASLPRRDSEDEAFF.

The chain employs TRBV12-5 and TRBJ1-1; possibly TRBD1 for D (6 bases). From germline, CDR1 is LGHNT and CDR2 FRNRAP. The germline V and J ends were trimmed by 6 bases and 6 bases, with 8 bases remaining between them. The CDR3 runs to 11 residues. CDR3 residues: CASGQGAEAFF. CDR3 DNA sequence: TGTGCTAGTGGACAGGGAGCTGAAGCTTTCTTT.

Here the CDR3 DNA reads TGTGCCAGCGACAGTAACTATGGAGGCTACACCTTC. It codes for CASDSNYGGYTF. The chain recombines TRBV12-3 or TRBV12-4 with TRBJ1-2; tentatively, D is TRBD1 (5 bases). The CDR3 is made up of 12 amino acids. Trimming took 8 bases from V and 8 from J, leaving 15 bases between them.

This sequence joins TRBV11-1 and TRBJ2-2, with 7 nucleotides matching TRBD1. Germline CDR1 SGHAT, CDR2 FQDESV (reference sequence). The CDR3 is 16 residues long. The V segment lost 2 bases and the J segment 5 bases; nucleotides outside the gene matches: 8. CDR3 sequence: CASSLRSGQPTGELFF. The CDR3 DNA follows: TGTGCCAGCAGCTTACGATCGGGACAGCCAACCGGGGAGCTGTTTTTT.

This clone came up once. The CDR3 reads CASSLDGVAGTRETQYF. For the CDR3, the DNA is TGCGCCAGCAGCTTGGATGGGGTAGCGGGGACCAGGGAGACCCAGTACTTC. This chain uses TRBV5-1 with TRBJ2-5, with 8 positions matching TRBD2. This CDR3 is built from 17 residues. V was clipped by 0 bases and J by 5 bases; unmatched bases: 12. Germline V gene lookup returns CDR1 SGHRS and CDR2 YFSETQ.

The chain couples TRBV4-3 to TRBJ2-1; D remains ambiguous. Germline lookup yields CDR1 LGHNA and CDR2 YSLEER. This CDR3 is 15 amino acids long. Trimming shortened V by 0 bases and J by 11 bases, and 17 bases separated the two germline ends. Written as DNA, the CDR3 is TGCGCCAGCAGCCAAGATGGAGACCCCCTAATAAAGCAGTTCTTC. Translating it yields CASSQDGDPLIKQFF.